These 19 T cell receptor beta chains originate from one sample sequenced in a study of blood T cell repertoires in COVID-19. Measured with immunoSEQ multiplex PCR; TCRdb has only the in-frame clones, and not every one. This table holds 270,000 or so clones, under 90% found once. Sample: peripheral blood. Every receptor here comes from a woman younger than 45 with COVID-19, enrolled during active disease.

The chain carries TRBV7-6 and TRBJ1-4, with TRBD1 identical over 10 bases. The CDR3 covers 14 residues. In germline, CDR1 is SGHVS, CDR2 FNYEAQ. J was trimmed by 8 bases and V by 4 bases; bases with no gene match: 4. CDR3 in DNA: TGTGCCAGCAGCTATGGGGGACAGGGGGAAAAACTGTTTTTT. Translation gives CASSYGGQGEKLFF.

The V call is TRBV19, the J call TRBJ2-2, with TRBD1 matching 11 bases. This CDR3 region has 16 residues. Germline V gives CDR1 LNHDA, CDR2 SQIVND (reference sequence). V was clipped by 3 bases and J by 11 bases; unmatched bases: 11. The CDR3 reads CASSMGRTGGLGELFF. The CDR3, as DNA: TGTGCCAGTAGTATGGGGAGGACAGGGGGCTTAGGAGAGCTGTTTTTT. Drawing the rest from reference TRBV19 and TRBJ2-2, the complete variable domain is DGGITQSPKYLFRKEGQNVTLSCEQNLNHDAMYWYRQDPGQGLRLIYYSQIVNDFQKGDIAEGYSVSREKKESFPLTVTSAQKNPTAFYLCASSMGRTGGLGELFFGEGSRLTVL.

The chain joins TRBV12-1 to TRBJ2-5; the table's TRBD1 call for D was not verified on the DNA. TRBV12-1 is marked as a pseudogene. The CDR3 length is 15 residues. CDR3 sequence: CASSLKRGHQETQYF. CDR3 DNA: TGTGCCAGCAGCTTAAAACGGGGACATCAAGAGACCCAGTACTTC.

The gene calls are TRBV5-6 and TRBJ2-7; possible D gene TRBD1, 5 bases. The ends were cut back, 2 bases at V and 4 bases at J, with 10 bases in the middle. This CDR3 region has 13 residues. Germline V gene sequence: CDR1 SGHDT, CDR2 YYEEEE. CDR3 residues: CASSFSRQYEQYF. The CDR3 DNA reads TGTGCCAGCAGCTTTAGTAGACAGTACGAGCAGTACTTC.

The V gene is TRBV29-1, the J gene TRBJ2-7; tentative D call: TRBD2 (6 bases). The CDR3 has 14 residues. CDR1 and CDR2 from the germline V gene are SQVTM and ANQGSEA. V lost 6 bases to trimming and J lost 0 bases, with 15 bases between them. Here the CDR3 DNA reads TGCAGCGTCTCCCGGGACTTCAGCTCCTACGAGCAGTACTTC. It codes for CSVSRDFSSYEQYF.

This clone was detected once. The genes are TRBV5-1 and TRBJ2-5, with 8 bases identical to TRBD2. Germline V CDR1 and CDR2: SGHRS, YFSETQ. This CDR3 has 16 amino acids. Unmatched junction bases numbered 6, after V lost 0 bases and J lost 2 bases. The CDR3 here is CASSLGAAGDQETQYF. CDR3 in DNA: TGCGCCAGCAGCTTGGGGGCAGCGGGAGATCAAGAGACCCAGTACTTC.

The V and J genes are TRBV28 and TRBJ2-4; 8 positions agree with TRBD1. V lost 3 bases, J lost 6 bases, and 10 bases stayed unmatched. CDR3 length: 16 residues. CDR1 and CDR2 from the germline V gene are MDHEN and SYDVKM. The CDR3 spells CASSLSVRTGLNIQYF. The CDR3 DNA sequence: TGTGCCAGCAGTTTGTCGGTTAGGACAGGGCTAAACATTCAGTACTTC. Together with reference TRBV28 and TRBJ2-4, the CDR3 gives the full variable domain: DVKVTQSSRYLVKRTGEKVFLECVQDMDHENMFWYRQDPGLGLRLIYFSYDVKMKEKGDIPEGYSVSREKKERFSLILESASTNQTSMYLCASSLSVRTGLNIQYFGAGTRLSVL.

The chain links TRBV5-6 to TRBJ2-5; 7 bases are shared with TRBD1. The CDR3 spans 14 residues. V lost 4 bases to trimming and J lost 4 bases; unmatched junction nucleotides: 7. Per germline, CDR1 SGHDT and CDR2 YYEEEE. CDR3 residues: CASSRGGMGETQYF. CDR3 nucleotide sequence: TGTGCCAGCAGCAGAGGGGGCATGGGAGAGACCCAGTACTTC.

This sequence joins TRBV10-2 and TRBJ2-1, with D perhaps matching TRBD1 (5 bases). Germline-derived CDR1 and CDR2 are WSHSY and SAAADI. Between the trimmed V and J ends, which lost 2 bases and 0 bases, there was a span of 8 bases. CDR3 length equals 15 residues. This CDR3 is CASSEGAASYNEQFF. The CDR3 DNA reads as TGCGCCAGCAGTGAGGGGGCAGCCTCCTACAATGAGCAGTTCTTC.

The V call is TRBV4-1, the J call TRBJ1-2, with 8 bases matching TRBD1. With 1 base clipped from V and 4 bases from J, the junction kept 8 bases outside the gene matches. Germline CDR1 and CDR2: MGHRA and YSYEKL. This CDR3 is built from 16 residues. CDR3 loop: CASSQGQGPGPYGYTF. The CDR3 DNA sequence: TGCGCCAGCAGCCAAGGACAGGGGCCAGGGCCCTATGGCTACACCTTC.

This sequence joins TRBV19 and TRBJ2-1; 7 nucleotides agree with TRBD2. In germline, CDR1 is LNHDA, CDR2 SQIVND (reference sequence). The CDR3 has 13 amino acids. V was clipped by 5 bases and J by 9 bases; unmatched bases: 7. The CDR3 DNA reads TGTGCCAGTAGTGTAAGCGGGGCTCTTGAGCAGTTCTTC. Amino acids: CASSVSGALEQFF.

The chain carries TRBV19 and TRBJ2-2; no definite D call. Looked up from germline, CDR1 is LNHDA and CDR2 is SQIVND (reference sequence). V dropped 3 bases and J dropped 6 bases, with 17 bases sitting between them. The CDR3 loop spans 16 amino acids. CDR3 nucleotides: TGTGCCAGTAGTATGGGTTTAGTGTCTGGGCCCGGGGAGCTGTTTTTT. Translating gives CASSMGLVSGPGELFF.

The rearrangement joins TRBV6-5 to TRBJ1-2; D might be TRBD1 (5 bases). CDR1 is MNHEY and CDR2 is SVGAGI in the germline V gene. V dropped 2 bases and J dropped 7 bases, with 20 bases sitting between them. The CDR3 loop spans 16 amino acids. As DNA, the CDR3 is TGTGCCAGCAGTTACAAAGGGCCCGGCGGGGGAAGTGGCTACACCTTC. This codes for CASSYKGPGGGSGYTF.

The chain is built from TRBV19 and TRBJ1-2, with a possible D match to TRBD1 (5 bases). Germline V gene data show CDR1 as LNHDA and CDR2 as SQIVND (reference sequence). This CDR3 region has 13 residues. V was clipped by 5 bases and J by 6 bases, with 13 bases between them. The chain's CDR3 is CASSPRQGNGYTF. CDR3 sequence (DNA): TGTGCCAGTAGTCCCCGGCAGGGCAATGGCTACACCTTC.

There are a few counts of this clone. The chain joins TRBV5-5 to TRBJ2-1; TRBD2 might be the D (5 bases). Trimming took 1 base from V and 3 from J, leaving 8 bases between them. The CDR3 loop spans 14 amino acids. The germline V gene encodes CDR1 SGHKS and CDR2 YYEKEE (reference sequence). CDR3 amino acids: CASSLPGNYNEQFF. CDR3 nucleotides: TGTGCCAGCAGCTTGCCCGGGAACTACAATGAGCAGTTCTTC.

The table lists this clone with a few counts. The chain employs TRBV4-1 and TRBJ2-5; 11 nucleotides agree with TRBD2. V lost 4 bases and J lost 7; bases outside the gene matches: 14. The length of the CDR3 is 17 residues. Germline CDR1 reads MGHRA; CDR2 reads YSYEKL. The CDR3 nucleotides are TGCGCCAGCAGCCCCCTAGGTGGGACTAGCGGTACCAGGACCCAGTACTTC. Translating gives CASSPLGGTSGTRTQYF.

The chain uses TRBV27 and TRBJ1-5; maybe TRBD1 (5 bases). Trimming cost V 6 bases and J 3 bases, with 12 bases left between them. Looked up from germline, CDR1 is MNHEY and CDR2 is SMNVEV (reference sequence). The CDR3 totals 14 residues. CDR3 nucleotides: TGTGCCAGCAGCCCCGGACAACTCAATCAGCCCCAGCATTTT. Its protein is CASSPGQLNQPQHF.

The chain uses TRBV19 and TRBJ1-1, with a tentative D call TRBD1 (5 bases). Per the germline V gene, CDR1 is LNHDA and CDR2 is SQIVND (reference sequence). Trimming stripped 5 bases from V and 7 bases from J, with 8 bases between. The CDR3 runs 11 residues. The chain's CDR3 is CASSSDSEAFF. The CDR3 coding sequence is TGTGCCAGTAGTTCCGACAGTGAAGCTTTCTTT.

This chain links TRBV29-1 with TRBJ2-3; possible D gene TRBD1, 6 bases. The V end was cut by 4 bases, the J end by 1 base, with 12 bases between. The germline V gene encodes CDR1 SQVTM and CDR2 ANQGSEA. The CDR3 spans 14 residues. The CDR3 coding sequence is TGCAGCGTTGCAGGGGCGCGACGCACAGATACGCAGTATTTT. This codes for CSVAGARRTDTQYF.